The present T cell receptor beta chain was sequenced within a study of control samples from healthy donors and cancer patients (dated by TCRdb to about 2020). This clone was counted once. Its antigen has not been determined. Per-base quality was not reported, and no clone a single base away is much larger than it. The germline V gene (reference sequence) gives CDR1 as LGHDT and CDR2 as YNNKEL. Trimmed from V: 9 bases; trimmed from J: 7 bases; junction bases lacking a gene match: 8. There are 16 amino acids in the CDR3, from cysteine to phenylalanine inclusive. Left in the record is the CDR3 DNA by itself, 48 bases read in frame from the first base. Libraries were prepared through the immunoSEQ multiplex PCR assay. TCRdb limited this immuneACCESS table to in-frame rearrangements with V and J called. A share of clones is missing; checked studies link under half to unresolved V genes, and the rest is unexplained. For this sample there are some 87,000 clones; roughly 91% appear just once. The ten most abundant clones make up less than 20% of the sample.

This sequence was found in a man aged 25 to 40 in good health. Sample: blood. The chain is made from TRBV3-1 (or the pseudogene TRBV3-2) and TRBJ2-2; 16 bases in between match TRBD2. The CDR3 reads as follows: CASYRGTSGRVGELFF. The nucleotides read TGTGCCAGTTACCGAGGGACTAGCGGGAGGGTCGGGGAGCTGTTTTTT.